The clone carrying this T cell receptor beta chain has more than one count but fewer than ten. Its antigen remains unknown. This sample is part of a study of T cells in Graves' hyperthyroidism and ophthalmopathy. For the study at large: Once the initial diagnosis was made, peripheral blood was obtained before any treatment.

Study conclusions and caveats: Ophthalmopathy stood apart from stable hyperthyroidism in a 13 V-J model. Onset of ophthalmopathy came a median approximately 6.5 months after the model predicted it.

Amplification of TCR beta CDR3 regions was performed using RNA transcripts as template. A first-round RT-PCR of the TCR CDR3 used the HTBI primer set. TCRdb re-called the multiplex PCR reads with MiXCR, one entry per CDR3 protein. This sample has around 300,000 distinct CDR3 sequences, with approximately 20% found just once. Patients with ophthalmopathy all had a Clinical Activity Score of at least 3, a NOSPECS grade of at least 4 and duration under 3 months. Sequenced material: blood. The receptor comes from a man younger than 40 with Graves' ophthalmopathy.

The CDR3 is CASSAFSDGANVLTF. Written as DNA, the CDR3 is TGTGCCAGTAGTGCCTTCTCGGATGGGGCCAACGTCCTGACTTTC. The chain couples TRBV19 to TRBJ2-6; D call uncertain. Trimming cost V 5 bases and J 3 bases, with 11 bases left between them. In germline, CDR1 is LNHDA, CDR2 SQIVND (reference sequence). The length of the CDR3 is 15 residues.